These 2 T cell receptor beta chains originate from one sample sequenced in a study of T cells in localized non-small cell lung cancer. Libraries were prepared by immunoSEQ multiplex PCR; TCRdb keeps only in-frame clonotypes and omits some of them. The data hold some 25,000 clones, with around 86% observed a single time. The sequencing used peripheral blood, collected before any cancer treatment. Source of these receptors: an older male donor with stage II squamous cell lung carcinoma.

V usage is TRBV7-2 and J usage is TRBJ1-5; D is perhaps TRBD1 (5 bases). Germline V lookup: CDR1 SGHTA, CDR2 FQGNSA. CDR3 size: 12 residues. V lost 5 bases and J 7 bases, leaving 9 bases between the germline ends. Here the CDR3 reads CASSRGRQPQHF. The DNA for the CDR3 is TGTGCCAGCAGCAGGGGACGGCAGCCCCAGCATTTT.

The chain links TRBV7-9 to TRBJ2-5; D is perhaps TRBD1 (6 bases). V lost 1 base to trimming and J lost 0 bases, with 12 bases between them. Germline V lookup: CDR1 SEHNR, CDR2 FQNEAQ (reference sequence). The CDR3 sequence is 16 residues long. The CDR3 sequence: CASSLGGTLYQETQYF. The CDR3 DNA is TGTGCCAGCAGCTTAGGAGGGACACTGTACCAAGAGACCCAGTACTTC.